This T cell receptor beta chain was sequenced for a study of blood T cell repertoires in COVID-19 (dated by TCRdb to between 2020 and 2021). At the level of the whole study: Samples from collaborators originated in the United States, Italy and Spain and spanned both the acute and convalescent phases of COVID-19. The prospective study material was composed of cDNA or gDNA derived from T cells, B-cell-depleted T cells, or PBMCs. Subjects who had been exposed to COVID-19, were actively infected with it, or had recovered from it provided the deeply sampled blood TCRbeta repertoires that made up the dataset. A freely available public database, intended as a resource for researchers studying the immune response to SARS-CoV-2, is where the repertoires were released. The samples were drawn from the first 160 participants of the ongoing ImmuneRACE study and from some 1,300 subjects provided by 6 global collaborators. The sample metadata nearly always contained a de-identified subject ID, COVID-19 status, age in years and sex. Where HLA class I and class II types were available, the types were taken from metadata supplied by the sample provider, not from assay-based typing. Overall results and qualifications from the work: The quantity of clinical and demographic metadata differed by source and by participant and was supplied without curation.

On this clone itself: What this receptor recognizes is not known. Base qualities are not recorded, but no much larger clone differs from it by a single base.

The immunoSEQ Assay, a bias-controlled multiplex PCR, was used to amplify TCRbeta CDR3 regions from genomic DNA. The original methods were these. The number of nucleated cells in each sample was estimated by amplification of reference gene primers within the assay. Sequence reads were collapsed and filtered to measure the absolute abundance of every unique TCRbeta CDR3 rearrangement. For each sample, productive Simpson clonality was calculated as the square root of Simpson's diversity index over productive rearrangements. The table comes from immuneACCESS by way of TCRdb, which keeps in-frame sequences with V and J called. Part of the clones is missing from these tables; in studies checked, under half for an unresolved V gene and the rest for unknown reasons. That table gives V, J and clone size, and the DNA gave D and trimming. The sample includes about 250,000 clones, with about four fifths observed a single time. The top ten clones comprise over 7.5% of the sample.

The collaborating institutions used their own protocols to collect whole blood in K2EDTA tubes. For TCRbeta analysis, collaborators shipped samples as frozen whole blood, isolated PBMCs, or DNA extracted from either of those sample types. Input material: peripheral blood. This sequence originates from a man older than 75 with acute or convalescent COVID-19.

The CDR3 region: CAWTPGQGRTNEKLFF. Read as DNA, the sequence is TGTGCCTGGACCCCGGGACAGGGGAGGACTAATGAAAAACTGTTTTTT. The V and J genes are TRBV30 and TRBJ1-4, and TRBD1 matches 10 of the central bases. The germline V end is reduced by 4 bases and the J end by 2 bases; junction bases left unmatched: 7. Spanning cysteine to phenylalanine, the CDR3 consists of 16 amino acids. Solely the CDR3 DNA is kept, with 48 bases framed from the first base. The germline V gene encodes CDR1 GTSNPN and CDR2 SVGIG (reference sequence).